This T cell receptor (beta chain) was recorded in a study of blood T cell repertoires in COVID-19. Study in general: Acute and convalescent COVID-19 samples came from the United States, Italy and Spain.

Trimming at V came to 5 bases and at J to 5 bases, leaving 7 bases not matched to a gene. The CDR3 is 14 amino acids. The germline gives CDR1 LNHDA, CDR2 SQIVND (reference sequence). The authors' processing: Nucleated cell number was recorded as an estimate derived from reference gene primer amplification. Profiling relied on immunoSEQ multiplex PCR, and the TCRdb table lists in-frame clones only, not all of them. The D gene and trimming were derived from the DNA, and the V and J assignments and clone size from that table. This repertoire shows around 270,000 clones, roughly 90% found once; its top ten account for over 4%.

V gene TRBV19 combines with J gene TRBJ1-2; 8 positions agree with TRBD1. The sequence was obtained from a man in his fifties or sixties who had recovered from COVID-19. The source material was peripheral blood. Here the CDR3 DNA reads TGTGCCAGTAGTCGGGGCAGGGGGCCTTATGGCTACACCTTC. Its protein product is CASSRGRGPYGYTF.